This is a list of T cell receptor beta chains from one sample in a study of shared clonotypes between healthy human individuals. TCRdb keeps only in-frame clones here, not all; method: immunoSEQ multiplex PCR. The table includes some 1 million clones, about 77% detected once. The sample comprised memory CD4+ T cells sorted from blood. Every receptor here comes from a man younger than 35 in good health. Both conserved end residues are trimmed from each CDR3. Fields, in order: V gene, J gene, CDR3 protein.

v_call: TRBV19
j_call: TRBJ1-5
cdr3_aa: ASSIARGAVSRNQPQH

v_call: TRBV10-3
j_call: TRBJ2-1
cdr3_aa: AISEAGAQSYNEQF

v_call: TRBV5-1
j_call: TRBJ1-1
cdr3_aa: ASALGGLVATEAF

v_call: TRBV10-3
j_call: TRBJ2-7
cdr3_aa: AISDKAASGSYEQY

v_call: TRBV29-1
j_call: TRBJ2-3
cdr3_aa: SVEGPGRNTQY

v_call: TRBV7-2
j_call: TRBJ1-5
cdr3_aa: ASSLGSGLNQPQH

v_call: TRBV5-1
j_call: TRBJ2-1
cdr3_aa: ASSLTLAGGMNEQF

v_call: TRBV5-8
j_call: TRBJ2-1
cdr3_aa: ASTGLAGVSYNEQF

v_call: TRBV11-2
j_call: TRBJ1-2
cdr3_aa: ASSRASEYGYT

v_call: TRBV7-6
j_call: TRBJ2-3
cdr3_aa: ASSKIAGGRTDTQY

v_call: TRBV9
j_call: TRBJ2-2
cdr3_aa: ASSGARTGELF

v_call: TRBV5-1
j_call: TRBJ2-7
cdr3_aa: ASSFSSEQY

v_call: TRBV2
j_call: TRBJ1-4
cdr3_aa: ASRSTGALNEKLF

v_call: TRBV19
j_call: TRBJ2-2
cdr3_aa: ASSIDARPTGELF

v_call: TRBV10-2
j_call: TRBJ2-7
cdr3_aa: ASSESRGSYEQY

v_call: TRBV7-2
j_call: TRBJ2-1
cdr3_aa: ASSLTGSSYNEQF

v_call: TRBV6-5
j_call: TRBJ2-1
cdr3_aa: ASSSTTNDNNEQF

v_call: TRBV19
j_call: TRBJ1-5
cdr3_aa: ASSGTVYQPQH

v_call: TRBV9
j_call: TRBJ2-2
cdr3_aa: ASSVEDRDTGELF

v_call: TRBV28
j_call: TRBJ2-4
cdr3_aa: ASSLRSLAKNIQY

v_call: TRBV5-4
j_call: TRBJ1-2
cdr3_aa: ASSLSGIRYGYT

v_call: TRBV20-1
j_call: TRBJ2-3
cdr3_aa: SAPWIDTQY

v_call: TRBV30
j_call: TRBJ1-3
cdr3_aa: AWSAYGNTIY

v_call: TRBV7-7
j_call: TRBJ2-1
cdr3_aa: ASSLATYNEQF

v_call: TRBV9
j_call: TRBJ2-3
cdr3_aa: ASSVDGQTPSTDTQY

v_call: TRBV5-4
j_call: TRBJ2-1
cdr3_aa: ASSFQSGGSNEQF

v_call: TRBV6-1
j_call: TRBJ1-2
cdr3_aa: ASSEMGQVYGYT

v_call: TRBV9
j_call: TRBJ2-5
cdr3_aa: ASSVLLGLAGETQY

v_call: TRBV7-2
j_call: TRBJ1-1
cdr3_aa: ASRVQGADTEAF

v_call: TRBV6-6
j_call: TRBJ2-7
cdr3_aa: ASTSRGGYGEQY

v_call: TRBV6-6
j_call: TRBJ1-6
cdr3_aa: ASSLDRVANSPLH

v_call: TRBV10-3
j_call: TRBJ2-5
cdr3_aa: AIRPNSSGGRETQY